A single T cell receptor beta chain is shown here with its context. This receptor's antigen is unknown. Including the terminal cysteine and phenylalanine, the CDR3 comprises 15 residues. The only DNA kept is the CDR3, 45 bases in frame from the first base. V is clipped by 0 bases and J by 6 bases, and the sequence between their germline boundaries is 11 bases long. The germline V gene sets CDR1 to KGHSH and CDR2 to LQKENI. The data derive from a study of cytomegalovirus exposure and HLA in healthy donors (dated by TCRdb to about 2017). About the investigation overall: An earlier analysis of approximately 550 of the donors reported roughly 270 Gb of sequence data and around 120 million unique TCR beta sequences from 150 million to 200 million T cells. An early release covering some 640 HLA-typed donors comprised about 300 gigabases of sequencing data and tens of millions of unique TCR sequences. Among the approximately 430 genotyped donors, around 81% belonged to the genetic ancestry cluster associated with self-reported Caucasian donors. The study was designed to test whether signatures of past pathogen exposure could be identified by cataloging public T cell receptors. The study profiled the T cell repertoires of hundreds of subjects by immunosequencing and related them to cytomegalovirus serostatus. A separate validation cohort of roughly 130 different subjects was used in addition to the roughly 700-subject first cohort. The study combined high-throughput TCR immunosequencing, statistical association of individual TCRs with disease status, and machine learning to predict cytomegalovirus infection status. A later analysis re-examined previously published TCR beta repertoires from more than 600 donors and added high-resolution HLA genotyping to investigate patterns of TCR occurrence. Rather than using new phenotypic data, the later analysis identified candidate immune exposures from TCR beta sequences and from how often those sequences occurred across donors. To decide whether each TCR beta V gene segment behaved as functional or pseudogenic, an earlier analysis of some 600 of the donors relied on high-throughput TCR beta sequencing. Donor age, sex, ethnicity and CMV serostatus were compiled together with the repertoire data. Genome-wide SNP genotypes for about 60% of the roughly 700 donors were used in a later genetic analysis, which treated that subset as a discovery cohort. All discovery cohort repertoires had been generated on a single sequencing platform. HLA typing included class I and class II loci at four-digit resolution. The number of donors typed differed by locus, with roughly 620-640 for A, B, C, DRB1 and DQB1, roughly 520 for DQA1, 600 to 610 for DPA1, and about 450 for DPB1. Several DR-DQ haplotypes were handled as single units for association and clustering because linkage in the cohort was strong. Across under 500 genotyped donors of the cohort, an average of roughly 200,000 unique TCR beta nucleotide sequences per donor were sequenced, and 15% to 20% of those sequences were non-productive. General study outcomes and caveats: In vitro tests confirmed that three of the cytomegalovirus-associated TCR beta chains recognize cytomegalovirus antigens. A cluster of highly shared sequence variants was judged likely to represent a technical artifact of the sequencing pipeline. Assigning TCR associations to individual alleles was difficult when HLA alleles, especially DR and DQ, strongly co-occurred. Because HLA typing was unavailable for some donors at each locus, only the typed subset was used in association tests. A further reported finding was that TCR beta sequences accurately predicted the HLA-A and HLA-B alleles for most subjects in the first cohort. Specific HLA alleles were associated with 16,951 TCR beta sequences at a false discovery rate of 0.05 in a later analysis. Several of the top co-occurrence clusters appeared to be linked to parvovirus B19, influenza, CMV and Epstein-Barr virus, according to a later analysis. In this cohort, only TCR beta chains were sequenced, and detectable features were limited by the absence of alpha or paired-chain data. The study gave a list of 150 to 200 TCR beta chains associated with cytomegalovirus. In a later genetic analysis, a missense DCLRE1C variant was associated with V-gene and J-gene trimming of TCR beta chains, and the association was replicated in an independent cohort. It was suggested by the authors that the approach could potentially be generalized to other disease states and immunological phenotypes. Some IMGT-functional V segments, including TRBV6-2 and TRBV6-3, could not be distinguished by the 87-base-pair reads and were therefore excluded. Cytomegalovirus status was reported to be diagnosed by the classifier with high specificity and sensitivity in both the original and validation cohorts. Because counts were too low, approximately 18 rarely observed V segments, including chromosome 9 orphons, were excluded from the earlier analysis of some 540 of the donors. According to a later genetic analysis, donors in an Asian-associated ancestry cluster had fewer N-insertions in productive TCRs than the approximately 650-donor mean. While some public TCRs were present in many individuals, most TCR sequences turned up only very rarely across donors. In an earlier analysis of some 550 of the donors, most TCR beta V segments were observed in productive rearrangements about 87% or about 30% of the time, broadly matching IMGT annotations. Presence/absence analyses assumed roughly uniform sequencing depth across donors, an assumption that may not hold. In a later analysis, most CMV-associated TCR beta chains were found to appear HLA-restricted, with HLA associations seemingly driven largely by CMV exposure. According to a later analysis, TCR association rates differed among HLA loci, with DRB1 alleles showing the most associated TCRs and HLA-C alleles showing the fewest. A later analysis found that HLA-associated TCR beta chains were more clonally expanded and had lower generation probabilities than equally common non-associated chains. Immune exposure information for the cohort was limited to CMV serostatus. Linkage disequilibrium might explain the correlated functional status among segregating V segments, but an unknown experimental factor could not be excluded.

The cohort consisted of 600 or so healthy bone marrow donors. Cohort members were all nominally healthy when sampled, although unrecorded immune exposures were likely present. The donor was CMV seronegative and belonged to the group of approximately 320 seronegative cohort members. A peripheral blood sample was provided by each donor, and peripheral blood mononuclear cells were used for TCR beta sequencing. The Qiagen DNeasy Blood Extraction Kit was used to extract genomic DNA from the blood cell samples. The library was made by the immunoSEQ multiplex PCR assay. A mixture of 60 forward primers for TCR Vbeta segments and 13 reverse primers for TCR Jbeta segments was used in the multiplex PCR. A multiplex PCR assay on genomic DNA amplified the CDR3 region of rearranged TCR beta genes. On the Illumina HiSeq System, the amplified TCR beta libraries were sequenced as 87-base-pair reads. The paper's processing steps were these. Across the 640 or so repertoires, a later analysis counted tens of millions of unique TCR beta chains, around 11 million of which were shared by at least two donors. A nearest-neighbor algorithm error-corrected the raw reads and collapsed the reads into unique sequences, merging closely related sequences to remove PCR and sequencing errors. CDR3 sequences were aligned to IMGT reference sequences to assign V, D and J gene segments. Each retained sequence needed at least a six-nucleotide match to both a V gene segment and a J gene segment. A rearrangement counted as productive if the CDR3 had no stop codons and remained in frame with V and J, and every other rearrangement counted as non-productive. CDR3 was defined according to IMGT convention as the region running from the second conserved V-encoded cysteine to the conserved J-encoded phenylalanine. The earlier analysis of 500 to 600 of the donors excluded sequences that lacked an unambiguous match to a single V gene segment. In an earlier analysis of approximately 590 of the donors, a V segment was called functional when productive rearrangements were above 56.7%, and segregating when the standard deviation between donors exceeded 5%. A statistical classification framework was built for diagnosing cytomegalovirus status from the catalog of TCR beta chain sequences. In a later analysis, V and J genes were assigned by comparing TCR nucleotide sequences against IMGT/GENE-DB human TR gene sequences. Using the TCRdist pipeline, a later analysis assigned CDR3 sequences along with most-parsimonious VDJ recombination scenarios. A later analysis defined each TCR beta chain by its CDR3 amino acid sequence plus V-gene family, and excluded reads lacking a unique V-gene family. As a way to deal with suspected cross-contamination and a sequencing artifact, a later analysis dropped 450 to 600 nucleotide sequences that were highly shared and had low generation probability. For each public chain, a later analysis derived a clonal expansion index from normalized ranks of inferred template counts within each repertoire. In a later analysis, generation probabilities were computed with a VDJ recombination model fitted to out-of-frame rearrangements, and the resulting probabilities were checked against IGoR. A later analysis scored TCR-TCR, TCR-HLA and TCR-CMV co-occurrence with hypergeometric tests, applying a repertoire-size bias correction to TCR pairs. To estimate false discovery rates, a later analysis permuted the HLA or CMV assignments 20 times. In a later analysis, co-occurring TCRs were grouped using DBSCAN, with TCRdist sequence similarity added in when clustering inside HLA-allele-positive subsets. Repertoires with fewer than 30,000 or more than 120,000 public chains were left out of co-occurrence clustering, as were several repertoires with anomalous nucleotide sharing. TCRdb retrieved this table from immuneACCESS and kept in-frame rearrangements only. Not all clones are present; in checked studies, unresolved V genes account for under half, and no reason is known for the remainder. The V and J calls and clone size are taken from that table; D and trimming were inferred from the DNA. The table for this sample records tens of thousands of clones. The ten largest make up 2.5% to 3% of the sample.

The material sequenced was PBMCs. The sequence links TRBV18 to TRBJ2-2; D gene: possibly TRBD2, on 5 matching bases. The origin of this receptor is a man aged 40-55 years in good health and CMV-seronegative. The CDR3 region: CASSPPDGDAGELFF. The DNA sequence reads TGTGCCAGCTCACCACCCGACGGGGATGCCGGGGAGCTGTTTTTT.